Following are 15 T cell receptor beta chains from one sample sequenced in a study of blood T cell repertoires in COVID-19. Clones were read by immunoSEQ multiplex PCR, and TCRdb kept only the in-frame ones, dropping some. The sample contains about 220,000 clones, over 65% of which appear only once. Sequenced input: PBMCs or T cells enriched from blood (not recorded which). Receptors originate from an older woman who had recovered from COVID-19.

This clone has a handful of counts. Other DNA sequences within the sample encode an identical CDR3. The chain carries TRBV29-1 and TRBJ1-1; 8 nucleotides match TRBD1. Germline assignment: CDR1 SQVTM and CDR2 ANQGSEA. This CDR3 spans 12 amino acids. V was clipped by 7 bases and J by 1 base; unmatched bases: 2. This chain's CDR3 is CSADRGNTEAFF. The CDR3 DNA reads TGCAGCGCCGACAGGGGGAACACTGAAGCTTTCTTT.

The J gene is TRBJ1-1, the V gene TRBV19; tentatively, D is TRBD1 (5 bases). V was trimmed by 2 bases and J by 5 bases, leaving 12 bases between them. Germline values: CDR1 LNHDA, CDR2 SQIVND (reference sequence). The CDR3 length is 14 residues. CDR3 residues: CASSIWGGGTEAFF. The CDR3 nucleotides are TGTGCCAGTAGTATATGGGGGGGTGGAACTGAAGCTTTCTTT.

This chain connects TRBV15 to TRBJ2-5, with 11 nucleotides matching TRBD2. From germline, CDR1 is LNHNV and CDR2 YYDKDF (reference sequence). V lost 3 bases, J lost 1 base, and 1 base stayed unmatched. This CDR3 region has 15 residues. In DNA, the CDR3 is TGTGCCACCAGCAGGACTAGCGGGATCCAAGAGACCCAGTACTTC. Translation gives CATSRTSGIQETQYF. The whole variable domain, filled in from reference TRBV15 and TRBJ2-5, reads DAMVIQNPRYQVTQFGKPVTLSCSQTLNHNVMYWYQQKSSQAPKLLFHYYDKDFNNEADTPDNFQSRRPNTSFCFLDIRSPGLGDTAMYLCATSRTSGIQETQYFGPGTRLLVL.

V is TRBV25-1 and J is TRBJ2-3, with a tentative D call TRBD1 (5 bases). Between the trimmed V and J ends, which lost 1 base and 5 bases, there was a span of 10 bases. The CDR3 has 14 amino acids. In germline, CDR1 is MGHDK, CDR2 SYGVNS. This CDR3 is CASSESRQLDTQYF. The CDR3 DNA sequence: TGTGCCAGCAGTGAATCCCGACAGCTAGATACGCAGTATTTT. The full variable domain, rest sourced from reference TRBV25-1 and TRBJ2-3, is EADIYQTPRYLVIGTGKKITLECSQTMGHDKMYWYQQDPGMELHLIHYSYGVNSTEKGDLSSESTVSRIRTEHFPLTLESARPSHTSQYLCASSESRQLDTQYFGPGTRLTVL.

The rearrangement joins TRBV6-5 to TRBJ2-1; D gene ambiguous. V was clipped by 0 bases and J by 9 bases, with 12 bases between them. CDR3 length equals 14 residues. Germline lookup yields CDR1 MNHEY and CDR2 SVGAGI. The chain's CDR3 is CASSYSENRGEQFF. For the CDR3, the DNA is TGTGCCAGCAGTTACTCGGAGAATCGTGGTGAGCAGTTCTTC.

The chain is built from TRBV5-1 and TRBJ1-1; TRBD1 matches 7 bases. The CDR3 contains 15 residues. V was clipped by 1 base and J by 1 base; unmatched bases: 4. The germline CDR1 and CDR2 sequences are SGHRS and YFSETQ. The CDR3 coding sequence is TGCGCCAGCAGCTTGCCCCGACAGGGGAACACTGAAGCTTTCTTT. Residues: CASSLPRQGNTEAFF.

This chain connects TRBV7-2 to TRBJ2-1, with TRBD2 matching over 7 bases. The V and J ends lost 2 bases and 7 bases, in that order; junction bases with no gene match: 5. Germline values: CDR1 SGHTA, CDR2 FQGNSA. This CDR3 is built from 14 residues. The chain's CDR3 is CASSLRLAANEQFF. Written as DNA, the CDR3 is TGTGCCAGCAGCTTACGACTAGCCGCGAATGAGCAGTTCTTC.

The chain couples TRBV15 to TRBJ1-2; D is undetermined. This CDR3 is 15 amino acids long. V was pared by 5 bases and J by 8 bases, with 21 bases between. CDR1 and CDR2 from the germline V gene are LNHNV and YYDKDF (reference sequence). The CDR3 DNA reads as TGTGCCACCAGCTTTGGGAGGACTCTCCTTGAGGGCTACACCTTC. Its protein product is CATSFGRTLLEGYTF.

This chain joins TRBV21-1 and TRBJ2-3; the table gives TRBD2 as D, unverified against the DNA. TRBV21-1 is shown as a pseudogene. The CDR3 runs to 17 residues. The CDR3: CASSKEPPSGTTDTQYF. CDR3 DNA: TGTGCCAGCAGCAAAGAACCCCCTAGCGGGACCACAGATACGCAGTATTTT.

The gene calls are TRBV11-1 and TRBJ1-4, with 7 bases matching TRBD1. J was trimmed by 5 bases and V by 5 bases; bases with no gene match: 5. Germline lookup yields CDR1 SGHAT and CDR2 FQDESV (reference sequence). The CDR3 is made up of 14 amino acids. DNA of the CDR3: TGTGCCAGCAGCGCTACGGACAGGAATGAAAAACTGTTTTTT. Encoded protein: CASSATDRNEKLFF.

Concerning this clone itself: At the DNA level, this CDR3 is encoded by other sequences in the same sample as well. The V call is TRBV27, the J call TRBJ2-1, with 10 bases matching TRBD2. Germline V gene data show CDR1 as MNHEY and CDR2 as SMNVEV (reference sequence). J lost 7 bases, V lost 5 bases, and 8 bases had no gene match. The CDR3 runs 15 residues. CDR3 nucleotide sequence: TGTGCCAGCAGTATTAGGCTAGCGGGGGATAATGAGCAGTTCTTC. Translation: CASSIRLAGDNEQFF.

Points on this clone: Compared with germline, one end of the junction differs, possibly owing to a read error. The gene calls are TRBV7-2 and TRBJ2-3, with D maybe TRBD2 (5 bases). The CDR3 is 13 residues long. Germline values: CDR1 SGHTA, CDR2 FQGNSA. The CDR3 protein is CANSGQVTDTQYF. The CDR3 DNA sequence: TGTGCCAACAGCGGTCAGGTCACAGATACGCAGTATTTT. Full variable domain (outside the CDR3, taken from reference TRBV7-2 and TRBJ2-3): GAGVSQSPSNKVTEKGKDVELRCDPISGHTALYWYRQSLGQGLEFLIYFQGNSAPDKSGLPSDRFSAERTGGSVSTLTIQRTQQEDSAVYLCANSGQVTDTQYFGPGTRLTVL.

The chain employs TRBV4-2 and TRBJ1-5; D is possibly TRBD1 (6 bases). The CDR3 sequence is 17 residues long. Trimming left V 0 bases short and J 7 bases short, with 19 bases between. CDR1 is LGHNA, CDR2 YNFKEQ, per germline. The CDR3 DNA reads TGTGCCAGCAGCCAAGATCGGGGTGGACAGTTCCGGCAGCCCCAGCATTTT. This encodes CASSQDRGGQFRQPQHF.

The rearrangement links TRBV5-1 to TRBJ2-7; 9 bases match TRBD1. Germline trimming cut 5 bases from V and 6 bases from J; bases unmatched to any gene: 6. The CDR3 sequence is 13 residues long. Per germline, CDR1 SGHRS and CDR2 YFSETQ. CDR3 sequence: CASSLGTGIEQYF. The CDR3, as DNA: TGCGCCAGCAGTCTGGGGACAGGGATCGAGCAGTACTTC.

The rearrangement joins TRBV5-1 to TRBJ1-2; D is possibly TRBD1 (5 bases). Trimming stripped 0 bases from V and 8 bases from J, with 14 bases between. The CDR3 spans 14 residues. Germline CDR1 reads SGHRS; CDR2 reads YFSETQ. The CDR3 loop reads CASSLGSGGKGYTF. DNA of the CDR3: TGCGCCAGCAGCTTGGGTTCCGGGGGTAAAGGCTACACCTTC.